This T cell receptor (beta chain) was identified during a study of cytotoxic CD8 clonotypes in ibrutinib-treated CLL (dated by TCRdb to about 2021). With respect to the entire study: In this cohort, over 14 patients were treatment-naive and about a dozen were relapsed/refractory, while around 18 had unmutated IGHV. Responses were partial in roughly 24 patients and complete in 2; after median approximately 69 months follow-up, roughly 14 stayed in remission and about twelve progressed. Response samples were obtained after a median of roughly 13 months of treatment, with a range of about 6 to 36 months. On average, each sample had a few hundred thousand productive templates and around 100,000 productive rearrangements. Of the 86 people in the trial, 25 to 30 had longitudinal samples available. Cryopreserved peripheral blood mononuclear cells were obtained before treatment, at response, and at either sustained remission or disease progression. Every remission and progressive disease sample was obtained while ibrutinib was still being received by the patients.

Notes on this clone: Its antigen target is currently unknown. No much larger clone is present one base from it, and per-base qualities are unavailable.

The time point label for this specimen denotes: less than 30 months on ibrutinib. Roughly 1.8 micrograms of genomic DNA were extracted from cryopreserved PBMCs for TCR beta library preparation. Longitudinal blood samples from CLL patients receiving ibrutinib monotherapy were subjected to high-throughput TCR beta sequencing. Patients were enrolled in a phase 2 open-label single-center ibrutinib monotherapy trial. Each clonotype received, on average, roughly 9.6x coverage in deep resolution sequencing performed on a MiSeq, where the target depth lay between 1 in 1 million and 1 in 200,000 T cells. TCR beta libraries were generated with the immunoSEQ hsTCRB Kit. Concerning the study's data processing: ImmunoSEQ Data Assistant and ImmunoSEQ Analyzer were used for data analysis, and V, D and J genes were assigned according to IMGT definitions. Clonality, with values ranging from 0 to 1, was calculated as one minus the normalized Shannon entropy of productive rearrangement frequencies. Public clonotype analysis was restricted to overrepresented clonotypes comprising at least 0.05% of each patient's repertoire. Approximately 13 age-matched healthy donor repertoires from immuneACCESS served as clonality controls. TCRdb carries this immuneACCESS record with in-frame sequences only. Its versions omit some clonotypes, under half of them owing to an unresolved V gene in the studies checked, with the rest unexplained. V, J and clone size are those of that table, while D and trimming were read from the DNA. The sample table contains 100,000 to 150,000 clones; only one count was recorded for 70% to 90% of them. Around 2.1% of the sample comes from the top ten.

Overall results and qualifications from the work: Public clonotypes were rare and either shrank or stayed stable during treatment, and the rise in clonality at ibrutinib response reflected expansion of private clonotypes. Sampling times were not matched between sustained-remission and progressing patients, and lymph node repertoires were not studied. At baseline, clonality was higher than in age-matched healthy donors and showed a strong correlation with circulating CD8+ T-cell counts. At ibrutinib response clonality went up, during sustained remission it held steady, and at progression it dropped back toward baseline.

The source of this sequence is a human donor with chronic lymphocytic leukemia. The sample was PBMCs, taken after 24 months of ibrutinib treatment.

CDR3 loop: CASSLESGKLETQYF. The nucleotide sequence is given as TGCGCCAGCAGCTTGGAGTCAGGGAAATTAGAGACCCAGTACTTC. The V and J segments used are TRBV5-1 and TRBJ2-5; the D segment could be TRBD1, given 5 matching bases. Spanning cysteine to phenylalanine, the CDR3 consists of 15 amino acids. Only the CDR3 region is kept as DNA, spanning 45 bases read in frame from base 1. The junction carries 13 bases between V and J, which are trimmed by 0 bases and 4 bases respectively. According to the germline V gene, CDR1 reads SGHRS and CDR2 reads YFSETQ.